These 10 T cell receptor beta chains originate from one sample sequenced in a study of identifying expanded T cells in peripheral blood. The repertoire was sequenced with immunoSEQ multiplex PCR; TCRdb's copy has only in-frame clones and lacks some. The data show 95,000 or so clones, with approximately 83% seen just once and around 5.6% held by the top ten. The sample was blood. These receptors were collected from a person aged 18 to 75 in good health.

V is TRBV27 and J is TRBJ2-7; 9 positions match TRBD1. CDR3 length equals 16 residues. Germline loops: CDR1 MNHEY, CDR2 SMNVEV (reference sequence). The junction had 16 bases not matched to a gene; V was cut back by 11 bases and J by 2 bases. The chain's CDR3 is CAGGYTGGEITYEQYF. CDR3 nucleotides: TGTGCCGGCGGCTATACAGGGGGCGAAATCACCTACGAGCAGTACTTC.

The J gene is TRBJ2-5, the V gene TRBV4-1, with TRBD2 matching 7 bases. There are 17 residues in the CDR3. CDR1 and CDR2 from the germline V gene are MGHRA and YSYEKL. V lost 1 base and J lost 1; bases outside the gene matches: 9. CDR3 amino acids: CASSQVPGGFGQETQYF. In DNA form, the CDR3 reads TGCGCCAGCAGCCAAGTCCCGGGAGGATTCGGCCAAGAGACCCAGTACTTC.

This clone was counted once. The chain links TRBV9 to TRBJ2-1; TRBD1 matches 9 bases. This CDR3 is 17 amino acids long. J lost 4 bases, V lost 0 bases, and 8 bases had no gene match. Germline CDR1 reads SGDLS; CDR2 reads YYNGEE. CDR3 in DNA: TGTGCCAGCAGCGTAGCGGTGGACAGGGGAAGTTACAATGAGCAGTTCTTC. This sequence encodes CASSVAVDRGSYNEQFF.

This clone was seen only once. This rearrangement joins TRBV5-6 to TRBJ1-2; unclear D gene. This CDR3 region has 14 residues. Per germline, CDR1 SGHDT and CDR2 YYEEEE. Trimming left V 1 base short and J 0 bases short, with 7 bases between. The CDR3 region is CASSLLTANYGYTF. Here the CDR3 DNA reads TGTGCCAGCAGCTTGCTTACGGCTAACTATGGCTACACCTTC. Variable domain in full (rest from reference TRBV5-6 and TRBJ1-2): DAGVTQSPTHLIKTRGQQVTLRCSPKSGHDTVSWYQQALGQGPQFIFQYYEEEERQRGNFPDRFSGHQFPNYSSELNVNALLLGDSALYLCASSLLTANYGYTFGSGTRLTVV.

The rearrangement links TRBV30 to TRBJ1-4, with D perhaps TRBD1 (5 bases). This CDR3 spans 15 amino acids. From germline, CDR1 is GTSNPN and CDR2 SVGIG (reference sequence). The ends were cut back, 2 bases at V and 8 bases at J, with 18 bases in the middle. CDR3: CAWSQVAGSSEKLFF. The CDR3 bases are TGTGCCTGGAGTCAGGTGGCAGGGTCAAGCGAAAAACTGTTTTTT.

The chain is built from TRBV18 and TRBJ2-3; 8 bases are a match to TRBD1. The trim removed 3 bases at V and 4 bases at J, leaving 6 bases unmatched. The CDR3 extends over 15 amino acids. In germline, CDR1 is KGHSH, CDR2 LQKENI. This chain's CDR3 is CASSPGTGIADTQYF. The CDR3 DNA follows: TGTGCCAGCTCACCCGGGACAGGTATCGCAGATACGCAGTATTTT. Full variable domain (missing parts from reference TRBV18 and TRBJ2-3): NAGVMQNPRHLVRRRGQEARLRCSPMKGHSHVYWYRQLPEEGLKFMVYLQKENIIDESGMPKERFSAEFPKEGPSILRIQQVVRGDSAAYFCASSPGTGIADTQYFGPGTRLTVL.

The V and J genes are TRBV19 and TRBJ1-3; D might be TRBD1 (5 bases). The CDR3 totals 17 residues. The germline CDR1 and CDR2 sequences are LNHDA and SQIVND (reference sequence). V was pared by 5 bases and J by 0 bases, with 17 bases between. CDR3 bases: TGTGCCAGTAGTCTCCAGTGGGGCTCTTCCTCTGGAAACACCATATATTTT. Protein: CASSLQWGSSSGNTIYF. Full variable domain (outside the CDR3, taken from reference TRBV19 and TRBJ1-3): DGGITQSPKYLFRKEGQNVTLSCEQNLNHDAMYWYRQDPGQGLRLIYYSQIVNDFQKGDIAEGYSVSREKKESFPLTVTSAQKNPTAFYLCASSLQWGSSSGNTIYFGEGSWLTVV.

The gene calls are TRBV5-1 and TRBJ1-3, with TRBD1 matching over 12 bases. CDR1 is SGHRS, CDR2 YFSETQ, per germline. V shed 7 bases and J 0 bases; nucleotides not matched to a gene: 11. This CDR3 has 18 amino acids. The CDR3 sequence is CASQAGTGGLNSGNTIYF. CDR3 in DNA: TGCGCCAGCCAAGCCGGGACAGGGGGCTTAAACTCTGGAAACACCATATATTTT. Based on the CDR3 plus reference TRBV5-1 and TRBJ1-3, the full variable domain is KAGVTQTPRYLIKTRGQQVTLSCSPISGHRSVSWYQQTPGQGLQFLFEYFSETQRNKGNFPGRFSGRQFSNSRSEMNVSTLELGDSALYLCASQAGTGGLNSGNTIYFGEGSWLTVV.

This clone was seen a single time. V gene TRBV27 combines with J gene TRBJ1-3; D perhaps matches TRBD1 (6 bases). CDR1 is MNHEY, CDR2 SMNVEV, per germline (reference sequence). V was trimmed by 5 bases and J by 3 bases, leaving 11 bases between them. The CDR3 is 14 amino acids. In DNA form, the CDR3 reads TGTGCCAGCAGTCGAACAGGGATTGGAAACACCATATATTTT. Protein sequence: CASSRTGIGNTIYF.

The chain links TRBV18 to TRBJ2-1, with no clear D. Germline lookup yields CDR1 KGHSH and CDR2 LQKENI. The V end was cut by 5 bases, the J end by 0 bases, with 17 bases between. This CDR3 region has 17 residues. The CDR3 is CASSSRGGPSSYNEQFF. The CDR3 DNA reads TGTGCCAGCTCATCTAGAGGCGGACCGAGCTCCTACAATGAGCAGTTCTTC.